This TCR beta chain was sequenced for a study of blood T cells in healthy people across ages. Study-level findings and limits: Among T cells, TCR beta diversity per million cells dropped roughly linearly as age rose.

Sample donors were healthy Caucasian individuals that came from Russia, aged roughly 6 to 90. No fewer than 6 million PBMCs went into each sample. This clonotype was seen a handful of times. The antigen remains unidentified. In germline, CDR1 is SGHTA, CDR2 FQGNSA. The V end was cut by 5 bases, the J end by 3 bases, with 11 bases between. This CDR3 contains 13 residues. The second PCR ran 7 to 11 cycles with a sample-barcoded 5' primer and J-beta primers. Each cDNA molecule was tagged by a template-switch adaptor with 12 random nucleotides. A single record per CDR3 protein comes from TCRdb applying MiXCR to the 5' RACE reads. Of fewer than 1 million distinct CDR3 sequences in the sample, more than 40% are singletons; the top ten hold approximately 20%.

The source of this sequence is a man aged 60 to 69 in good health. V and J are TRBV7-2 and TRBJ2-7; the D gene is possibly TRBD1 (6 bases). The material sequenced was blood. The CDR3 region is CASSKEDSYEQYF. CDR3 nucleotides: TGTGCCAGCAGCAAAGAGGACAGCTACGAGCAGTACTTC.